The clone carrying this TCR beta chain showed up just a few times. The same CDR3 is also encoded by other DNA sequences in this sample. 13 Jbeta primers and 60 Vbeta primers were used for the PCR. Using immunoSEQ multiplex PCR, the repertoire was profiled, and TCRdb retains in-frame clones only, with some absent. Of some 170,000 clones in the sample, roughly 80% were seen once. The sample is drawn from a study of cytomegalovirus exposure and HLA in healthy donors. Trimming shortened V by 1 base and J by 3 bases, and 4 bases separated the two germline ends. Germline lookup yields CDR1 LNHDA and CDR2 SQIVND (reference sequence). The CDR3 length is 13 residues.

The TCR comes from a man aged 40-49 years in good health and CMV-seronegative. Sample: PBMCs. This chain connects TRBV19 to TRBJ1-3; D is unclear. CDR3 protein: CASSIGNGNTIYF. CDR3 in DNA: TGTGCCAGTAGTATAGGTAATGGAAACACCATATATTTT.